A selection of T cell receptor beta chains follows, all from one sample in a study of blood T cell repertoires in COVID-19. The table came from immunoSEQ multiplex PCR; TCRdb's copy has only in-frame clones and leaves some out. This repertoire shows some 31,000 clones, approximately 86% found once; its top ten account for around 12%. The source material was peripheral blood. The receptor set was obtained from a human donor in a cohort sampled during active COVID-19. The donor label of this sample is uncertain. Both conserved end residues are part of each CDR3. A D gene is named only where the DNA matches it firmly. The listing skips clone size in some rows; elsewhere it reads once, few, many or a size class.

>TRBV18|-|TRBJ2-3|TRBD2
CASSPPASGGTDTQYF
TGTGCCAGCTCACCACCGGCTAGCGGAGGCACAGATACGCAGTATTTT
>TRBV7-9|-|TRBJ1-2|TRBD1
CASSATQGAGYGYTF
TGTGCCAGCAGCGCCACACAGGGGGCCGGCTATGGCTACACCTTC
>TRBV28|-|TRBJ1-5|-
CASSRDLEKRQHF
TGTGCCAGCAGTCGAGATCTGGAGAAGCGCCAGCATTTT
>TRBV5-6|-|TRBJ1-1|TRBD1
CASSPRDRVNTEAFF
TGTGCCAGCAGCCCGAGGGACAGAGTGAACACTGAAGCTTTCTTT
>TRBV9|-|TRBJ1-2|-
CASSVTASNYGYTF
TGTGCCAGCAGCGTAACAGCTTCTAACTATGGCTACACCTTC
>TRBV9|-|TRBJ2-1|TRBD2
CASSVGLAGWGEQFF
TGTGCCAGCAGCGTGGGACTAGCGGGATGGGGTGAGCAGTTCTTC
>TRBV7-2|-|TRBJ1-5|-
CASSSQGRDQPQHF
TGTGCCAGCAGCTCACAGGGTCGGGATCAGCCCCAGCATTTT
>TRBV4-1|-|TRBJ2-5|TRBD2
CASSSHELAGKETQYF
TGCGCCAGCAGCTCCCACGAGCTAGCGGGCAAAGAGACCCAGTACTTC
>TRBV6-5|-|TRBJ2-1|-
CASSYREYNEQFF
TGTGCCAGCAGTTACCGAGAATACAATGAGCAGTTCTTC
>TRBV12-3/TRBV12-4|-|TRBJ2-1|-
CASTSEGIIQFF
TGTGCCAGCACCTCCGAGGGTATTATTCAGTTCTTC
>TRBV6-4|-|TRBJ1-1|TRBD1
CASSEAGGVTEAFF
TGTGCCAGCAGTGAAGCAGGGGGCGTCACTGAAGCTTTCTTT
>TRBV29-1|-|TRBJ2-3|TRBD2
CSAPLAGGTDTQYF
TGCAGCGCACCTCTAGCGGGGGGGACGGATACGCAGTATTTT
>TRBV29-1|few|TRBJ1-1|-
CSASPGTGTMNTEAFF
TGCAGCGCCTCCCCCGGTACAGGGACCATGAACACTGAAGCTTTCTTT
>TRBV10-2|-|TRBJ2-3|-
CASGTPSDLTDTQYF
TGCGCCAGCGGTACCCCTAGCGACCTCACAGATACGCAGTATTTT
>TRBV6-1|-|TRBJ1-2|-
CASSEPGERGYGYTF
TGTGCCAGCAGTGAACCGGGGGAGAGAGGTTATGGCTACACCTTC
>TRBV9|once|TRBJ1-2|TRBD1
CASGDRDNYGYTF
TGTGCCAGTGGGGACAGGGATAACTATGGCTACACCTTC
>TRBV27|-|TRBJ1-1|TRBD1
CASSRPGTGIGTEAFF
TGTGCCAGCAGTCGTCCCGGGACAGGGATCGGCACTGAAGCTTTCTTT
>TRBV20-1|-|TRBJ2-5|-
CSASRGLGETQYF
TGCAGTGCTAGTCGGGGGTTGGGAGAGACCCAGTACTTC
>TRBV19|-|TRBJ1-2|TRBD1
CASSMTGQVPHYGYTF
TGTGCCAGTAGTATGACTGGACAGGTCCCCCACTATGGCTACACCTTC
>TRBV9|-|TRBJ1-5|-
CAGSSTGSKNYSNQPQHF
TGTGCCGGATCCAGTACAGGGAGCAAAAACTATAGCAATCAGCCCCAGCATTTT
>TRBV7-7|-|TRBJ2-6|-
CASSAAGSGANVLTF
TGTGCCAGCAGCGCTGCGGGCTCTGGGGCCAACGTCCTGACTTTC
>TRBV5-1|-|TRBJ1-4|TRBD1
CASSLGTGNYNEKLFF
TGCGCCAGCAGCTTGGGGACAGGGAACTATAATGAAAAACTGTTTTTT
>TRBV18|-|TRBJ1-1|-
CASSLQALVRTEAFF
TGTGCCAGCTCCCTACAGGCTCTGGTACGGACTGAAGCTTTCTTT
>TRBV30|-|TRBJ1-6|-
CAWSPSFDSPLHF
TGTGCCTGGAGTCCTTCTTTTGATTCACCCCTCCACTTT
>TRBV11-3|-|TRBJ2-3|-
CASSLVASTDTQYF
TGTGCCAGCAGCTTAGTAGCGAGCACAGATACGCAGTATTTT
>TRBV18|-|TRBJ1-4|TRBD1
CASSATGDSEKLFF
TGTGCCAGCTCAGCCACAGGGGACAGTGAAAAACTGTTTTTT
>TRBV18|-|TRBJ2-6|-
CASSPAGTALLNVLTF
TGTGCCAGCTCACCAGCCGGGACTGCCCTTCTCAACGTCCTGACTTTC
>TRBV28|-|TRBJ2-2|TRBD2
CASSPIYGRLAANTGELFF
TGTGCCAGCAGTCCTATATATGGGAGACTAGCAGCGAACACCGGGGAGCTGTTTTTT
>TRBV14|-|TRBJ1-3|-
CASSPQSGADTIYF
TGTGCCAGCAGCCCCCAAAGCGGGGCTGACACCATATATTTT
>TRBV6-1|-|TRBJ2-7|-
CASSERAPYEQYF
TGTGCCAGCAGTGAGAGGGCCCCCTACGAGCAGTACTTC
>TRBV11-3|-|TRBJ2-1|-
CASSSISGPPYNEQFF
TGTGCCAGCAGCTCAATCAGCGGGCCCCCCTACAATGAGCAGTTCTTC
>TRBV29-1|-|TRBJ1-2|-
CSVGPGDDYGYTF
TGCAGCGTAGGTCCAGGGGACGACTATGGCTACACCTTC
>TRBV27|-|TRBJ2-5|-
CASSFCICAQYF
TGTGCCAGCAGTTTTTGTATCTGTGCCCAGTACTTC
>TRBV5-4|-|TRBJ1-3|-
CASSLNGGSGNTIYF
TGTGCCAGCAGCTTGAACGGGGGGTCTGGAAACACCATATATTTT
>TRBV7-2|few|TRBJ1-2|-
CASSLQGGYGYTF
TGTGCCAGCAGCCTTCAGGGAGGATATGGCTACACCTTC
>TRBV6-1|-|TRBJ2-7|-
CASSETIYYEQYF
TGTGCCAGCAGTGAGACTATCTACTACGAGCAGTACTTC
>TRBV7-6|-|TRBJ2-1|TRBD2
CASSLVAGGYNEQFF
TGTGCCAGCAGCTTGGTAGCGGGAGGCTACAATGAGCAGTTCTTC
>TRBV10-3|-|TRBJ1-1|TRBD1
CAISVTGGRTEAFF
TGTGCCATCAGTGTTACAGGGGGTCGGACTGAAGCTTTCTTT
>TRBV5-4|-|TRBJ2-3|TRBD2
CASSLGGVAGSGSDTQYF
TGTGCCAGCAGCTTGGGAGGGGTAGCGGGATCGGGATCAGATACGCAGTATTTT
>TRBV27|-|TRBJ2-1|-
CASRGLATYNEQFF
TGTGCCTCCAGAGGGCTAGCGACCTACAATGAGCAGTTCTTC
>TRBV7-8|-|TRBJ2-2|TRBD2
CASSTRLAPRDTGELFF
TGTGCCAGCAGCACCCGACTAGCTCCTAGGGACACCGGGGAGCTGTTTTTT
>TRBV3-1/TRBV3-2|-|TRBJ2-4|TRBD2
CASRRGSGRLGKNIQYF
TGTGCCAGCAGACGGGGGAGCGGGAGATTGGGCAAAAACATTCAGTACTTC
>TRBV18|-|TRBJ2-7|TRBD2
CASSLLSGEGYEQYF
TGTGCCAGCTCACTCCTGAGCGGGGAGGGCTACGAGCAGTACTTC
>TRBV5-4|-|TRBJ2-1|TRBD1
CASSFGTVYNEQFF
TGTGCCAGCAGCTTCGGGACAGTTTACAATGAGCAGTTCTTC
>TRBV19|-|TRBJ2-1|TRBD1
CASSTRQGINEQFF
TGTGCCAGTAGTACCCGACAGGGTATCAATGAGCAGTTCTTC
>TRBV6-5|once|TRBJ2-2|TRBD1
CASRGQGIVTGELFF
TGTGCCAGCAGGGGACAGGGTATCGTCACCGGGGAGCTGTTTTTT
>TRBV7-9|-|TRBJ2-5|-
CASSPGTPQKTQYF
TGTGCCAGCAGCCCCGGGACTCCTCAGAAGACCCAGTACTTC
>TRBV5-1|-|TRBJ1-1|-
CASSLVGGGVTEAFF
TGCGCCAGCAGCTTGGTCGGGGGTGGAGTCACTGAAGCTTTCTTT
>TRBV4-1|-|TRBJ2-2|TRBD2
CASSQEVSGSWELFF
TGCGCCAGCAGCCAAGAAGTTAGCGGGAGCTGGGAGCTGTTTTTT
>TRBV5-6|-|TRBJ2-7|-
CASSFFGNRVGEQYF
TGTGCCAGCAGCTTCTTCGGCAACAGGGTAGGGGAGCAGTACTTC
>TRBV19|-|TRBJ2-2|TRBD2
CASSSLAAAGGELFF
TGTGCCAGTAGTTCCCTAGCGGCCGCCGGCGGGGAGCTGTTTTTT
>TRBV6-4|-|TRBJ2-1|TRBD2
CASSEVPGGLPDEQFF
TGTGCCAGCAGTGAAGTTCCGGGAGGGCTCCCGGATGAGCAGTTCTTC
>TRBV7-6|-|TRBJ1-1|TRBD1
CASSLNPGGPGEAFF
TGTGCCAGCAGTCTAAATCCAGGGGGCCCGGGTGAAGCTTTCTTT
>TRBV18|-|TRBJ1-6|TRBD1
CASSPGTGGNSPLHF
TGTGCCAGCTCACCTGGGACAGGGGGAAATTCACCCCTCCACTTT
>TRBV18|once|TRBJ2-1|TRBD2
CASSPPSSGRGQGEQFF
TGTGCCAGCTCACCACCGTCAAGCGGGAGGGGACAAGGTGAGCAGTTCTTC
>TRBV4-1|-|TRBJ1-2|TRBD1
CASSQDRWGQSNYGYTF
TGCGCCAGCAGCCAAGATCGATGGGGACAGAGTAACTATGGCTACACCTTC